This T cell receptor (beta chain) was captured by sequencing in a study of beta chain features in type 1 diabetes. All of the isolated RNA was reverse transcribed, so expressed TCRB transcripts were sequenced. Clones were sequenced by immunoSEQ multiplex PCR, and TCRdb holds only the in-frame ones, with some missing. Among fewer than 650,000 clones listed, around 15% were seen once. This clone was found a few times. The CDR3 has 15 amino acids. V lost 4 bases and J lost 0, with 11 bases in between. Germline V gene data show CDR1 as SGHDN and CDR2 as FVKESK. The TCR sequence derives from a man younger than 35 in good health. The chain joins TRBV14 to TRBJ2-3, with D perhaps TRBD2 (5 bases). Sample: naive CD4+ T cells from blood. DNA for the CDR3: TGTGCCAGCAGCCGGCGGGTCCCTAGCACAGATACGCAGTATTTT. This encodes CASSRRVPSTDTQYF.